The clone carrying this T cell receptor beta chain came up a few times. Its antigen is not identified. V shed 0 bases and J shed 4 bases, with 12 bases lying between them. The length of the CDR3 is 15 residues. Germline CDR1 and CDR2: MNHEY and SVGAGI. TCRdb analysed the reads with MiXCR anew, one entry per CDR3 protein. The data show about a million distinct CDR3 sequences, around a third seen once. This specimen belongs to a study of T cell repertoires in cytomegalovirus infection. Across the study: Well-studied HLA-B-restricted epitopes and recently identified HLA-C-restricted epitopes of CMV were both used in the study. Both a matching HLA type and CMV infection were indicated by public TCR beta signatures. Whole-study findings and limits: The cumulative frequency of public TCR beta families identified carriers of CMV plus the relevant HLA. HLA-C-restricted TCR beta clonotypes specific for CMV led the ex vivo response.

The starting material was cultured CD8+ T cells from PBMCs, obtained from culture after CMV antigen stimulation. The V and J genes are TRBV6-5 and TRBJ1-2; no clear D. The clonotype was recovered from a human donor in good health (CMV status not recorded). Some clones in this sample may be carry-over from other donors' samples. CDR3 residues: CASSYSPQTLYGYTF. The CDR3 bases are TGTGCCAGCAGTTACTCTCCTCAGACCCTCTATGGCTACACCTTC.